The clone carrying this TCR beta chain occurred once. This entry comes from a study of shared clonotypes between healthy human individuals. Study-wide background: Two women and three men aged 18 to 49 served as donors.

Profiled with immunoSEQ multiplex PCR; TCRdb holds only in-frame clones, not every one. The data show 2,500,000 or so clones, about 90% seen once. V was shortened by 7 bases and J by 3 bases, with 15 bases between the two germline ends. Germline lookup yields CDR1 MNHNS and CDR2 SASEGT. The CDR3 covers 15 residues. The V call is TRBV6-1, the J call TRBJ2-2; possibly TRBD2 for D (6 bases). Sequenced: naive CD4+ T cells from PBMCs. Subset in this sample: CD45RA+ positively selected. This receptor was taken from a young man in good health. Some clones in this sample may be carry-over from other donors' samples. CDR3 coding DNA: TGTGCCAGCACGAAGCCGGGAGTAGACACCGGGGAGCTGTTTTTT. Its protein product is CASTKPGVDTGELFF.